This T cell receptor (beta chain) was identified in a study of T-cell reconstitution after alpha-beta-depleted transplantation in children. In germline, CDR1 is MGHRA, CDR2 YSYEKL. The CDR3 consists of 14 residues. Trimming stripped 3 bases from V and 7 bases from J, with 12 bases between. Unique molecular identifiers were incorporated during preparation of the TCRbeta library. TCRdb itself ran the PCR reads through MiXCR, one entry per CDR3 protein. The repertoire holds hundreds of thousands of distinct CDR3 sequences, with about 15% as singletons. This rearrangement joins TRBV4-1 to TRBJ1-4; D might be TRBD1 (5 bases). This clonotype was sampled from a human donor who donated a stem cell graft to a child with acute myeloid leukemia. Sample: PBMCs from the stem cell graft donor, taken from the stem cell graft. CDR3 sequence (DNA): TGCGCCAGCAGCCAGATGACAGTTGGTGAAAAACTGTTTTTT. Its protein product is CASSQMTVGEKLFF.